The 20 T cell receptor beta chains presented below share a single source sample, sequenced in a study of regulatory T cells in long-lasting Graves disease. According to the study, TCR beta libraries were built with iRepertoire HTBI primers and CDR3-region Arm-PCR. One entry per CDR3 protein results from TCRdb running MiXCR on the multiplex PCR reads. The repertoire holds 550,000 or so distinct CDR3 sequences, with about 12% as singletons. Time point described: newly diagnosed GD, antithyroid drugs for less than 3 months. RNA from PBMCs was the source of the TCR library. This sample also appeared in a second study, on T cells in Graves' hyperthyroidism and ophthalmopathy.

The source material was peripheral blood mononuclear cells (PBMCs), sampled at new diagnosis, from a patient treated with antithyroid drugs. These receptors all stem from a woman under 40 with Graves disease.

This clonotype was recorded many times. V and J are TRBV28 and TRBJ1-5; D gene unclear. The CDR3 loop spans 15 amino acids. In germline, CDR1 is MDHEN, CDR2 SYDVKM. Trimming cost V 6 bases and J 1 base, with 13 bases left between them. This CDR3 is CASSSARYSNQPQHF. DNA for the CDR3: TGTGCCAGCAGCTCAGCTCGTTACAGCAATCAGCCCCAGCATTTT. Looking up the rest from reference TRBV28 and TRBJ1-5 gives the full variable domain: DVKVTQSSRYLVKRTGEKVFLECVQDMDHENMFWYRQDPGLGLRLIYFSYDVKMKEKGDIPEGYSVSREKKERFSLILESASTNQTSMYLCASSSARYSNQPQHFGDGTRLSIL.

This clonotype has ten or more counts. The DNA for the CDR3 is TGTGCCAGCAGTTTCGGACAGTGGAACACTGAAGCTTTCTTT. Encoded protein: CASSFGQWNTEAFF. The rearrangement links TRBV27 to TRBJ1-1; maybe TRBD1 (6 bases). Trimming left V 3 bases short and J 1 base short, with 9 bases between. Per the germline V gene, CDR1 is MNHEY and CDR2 is SMNVEV (reference sequence). The CDR3 has 14 residues.

Ten or more counts support this clonotype. The gene calls are TRBV6-1 and TRBJ2-2; TRBD1 matches 8 bases. V trimming: 6 bases; J trimming: 7 bases; junction bases outside the gene matches: 13. This CDR3 has 16 residues. In germline, CDR1 is MNHNS, CDR2 SASEGT. The CDR3 region is CASRSGTGYYGGELFF. Here the CDR3 DNA reads TGTGCCAGCAGGTCCGGGACAGGTTATTATGGCGGGGAGCTGTTTTTT.

The V gene is TRBV2, the J gene TRBJ2-2; 12 nucleotides line up with TRBD1. This CDR3 is built from 16 residues. Germline V CDR1 and CDR2: SNHLY, FYNNEI. V shed 8 bases, J shed 6 bases, and the junction held 10 bases outside the gene matches. CDR3 sequence reads: CASRRPGQGAAGELFF. CDR3 DNA sequence: TGTGCCAGCCGACGACCGGGACAGGGGGCAGCCGGGGAGCTGTTTTTT.

Many counts were recorded for this clonotype. V is TRBV20-1 and J is TRBJ1-4, with D possibly being TRBD1 (6 bases). The V end lost 6 bases, the J end lost 8 bases, and 16 bases lay between the germline ends. Germline V gene lookup returns CDR1 DFQATT and CDR2 SNEGSKA (reference sequence). The CDR3 is made up of 13 amino acids. The CDR3 protein is CSASAGAREKLFF. DNA for the CDR3: TGCAGTGCAAGTGCGGGGGCTCGGGAAAAACTGTTTTTT.

Ten or more counts support this clonotype. The genes are TRBV20-1 and TRBJ2-7, with D perhaps assigned TRBD1 or TRBD2 (5 bases each). With 2 bases removed from V and 5 bases from J, the gap between germline ends came to 13 bases. CDR3 length: 13 residues. Germline CDR1 reads DFQATT; CDR2 reads SNEGSKA (reference sequence). CDR3 loop: CSARIGTVHEQYF. The CDR3 coding sequence is TGCAGTGCTAGAATCGGGACGGTTCACGAGCAGTACTTC.

This clonotype was detected many times. The rearrangement links TRBV20-1 to TRBJ2-3; 9 bases fit TRBD1. Germline CDR1 and CDR2: DFQATT and SNEGSKA (reference sequence). CDR3 length: 14 residues. The V segment lost 0 bases and the J segment 6 bases; nucleotides outside the gene matches: 4. CDR3 residues: CSARETGGVDTQYF. For the CDR3, the DNA is TGCAGTGCTAGAGAGACAGGGGGGGTGGATACGCAGTATTTT.

This clonotype was detected many times. J is TRBJ2-5 and V is TRBV7-8, with a weak D call TRBD1 (6 bases). Germline V gives CDR1 SGHVS, CDR2 FQNEAQ. The CDR3 is made up of 17 amino acids. Trimming took 4 bases from V and 4 from J, leaving 22 bases between them. The CDR3 DNA sequence: TGTGCCAGCAGCTCCCATCAGGGGCCCAATACCCCAGAGACCCAGTACTTC. The encoded protein is CASSSHQGPNTPETQYF.

The gene calls are TRBV18 and TRBJ2-7, with 14 bases that match TRBD2. This CDR3 has 16 residues. CDR1 KGHSH and CDR2 LQKENI come from the germline V gene. Unmatched junction bases numbered 4, after V lost 5 bases and J lost 1 base. This CDR3 is CASSRGTSGSSYEQYF. The CDR3 nucleotides are TGTGCCAGCTCAAGGGGGACTAGCGGGAGTTCCTACGAGCAGTACTTC.

This clonotype was seen ten or more times. The CDR3 nucleotides are TGTGCCAGCAGTGGGACTAGCGGGACCGGGGAGCTGTTTTTT. It translates to CASSGTSGTGELFF. This chain links TRBV2 with TRBJ2-2, with 11 bases that match TRBD2. Germline loops: CDR1 SNHLY, CDR2 FYNNEI. The CDR3 has 14 residues. The V and J ends lost 4 bases and 5 bases, in that order; junction bases with no gene match: 0.

This clonotype was observed a few times. V usage is TRBV11-3 and J usage is TRBJ2-3, with 7 bases identical to TRBD2. The germline V gene encodes CDR1 SGHNT and CDR2 YENEEA. After removal of 5 bases from V and 0 bases from J, the junction contained 8 bases not matched to a gene. This CDR3 contains 16 residues. The CDR3 nucleotides are TGTGCCAGCAGCCTCCGGGACTACTACAGCACAGATACGCAGTATTTT. It specifies CASSLRDYYSTDTQYF. The full variable domain, in which reference TRBV11-3 and TRBJ2-3 provide the parts outside the CDR3, is EAGVVQSPRYKIIEKKQPVAFWCNPISGHNTLYWYLQNLGQGPELLIRYENEEAVDDSQLPKDRFSAERLKGVDSTLKIQPAELGDSAVYLCASSLRDYYSTDTQYFGPGTRLTVL.

The table lists this clonotype with many counts. The chain has TRBV9 and TRBJ1-2; 7 bases are a match to TRBD1. This CDR3 has 15 residues. Germline V CDR1 and CDR2: SGDLS, YYNGEE. Trimming took 3 bases from V and 0 from J; bases not matched to a gene: 5. The CDR3 DNA sequence: TGTGCCAGCAGCGACGGGACAGAAACTAACTATGGCTACACCTTC. Its translation: CASSDGTETNYGYTF.

This clonotype was observed many times. This chain uses TRBV28 with TRBJ1-3; TRBD1 is a possible D gene (5 bases). The CDR3 is made up of 15 amino acids. Between the trimmed V and J ends, which lost 4 bases and 3 bases, there was a span of 13 bases. Germline CDR1 MDHEN, CDR2 SYDVKM. The chain's CDR3 is CASSSSPGRGNTIYF. In nucleotides, the CDR3 is TGTGCCAGCAGTTCTTCCCCGGGGCGTGGAAACACCATATATTTT. Variable domain in full (rest from reference TRBV28 and TRBJ1-3): DVKVTQSSRYLVKRTGEKVFLECVQDMDHENMFWYRQDPGLGLRLIYFSYDVKMKEKGDIPEGYSVSREKKERFSLILESASTNQTSMYLCASSSSPGRGNTIYFGEGSWLTVV.

This clonotype was observed many times. The chain carries TRBV19 and TRBJ1-2; D ambiguous. Trimming pared 3 bases from V and 7 bases from J, leaving 21 bases between. CDR1 and CDR2 from the germline V gene are LNHDA and SQIVND (reference sequence). The CDR3 sequence is 16 residues long. CDR3 protein: CASSMEVVRIYSGYTF. The DNA for the CDR3 is TGTGCCAGTAGTATGGAGGTTGTCAGGATATACTCTGGCTACACCTTC.

This clonotype was observed at least ten times. The V call is TRBV10-2, the J call TRBJ2-3; D remains unclear. Germline V gene sequence: CDR1 WSHSY, CDR2 SAAADI. This CDR3 region has 14 residues. V lost 0 bases to trimming and J lost 1 base, with 5 bases between them. The CDR3 loop is CASSESSGTDTQYF. The CDR3 DNA is TGCGCCAGCAGTGAGTCGTCCGGCACAGATACGCAGTATTTT.

The rearrangement links TRBV6-2 or TRBV6-3 to TRBJ1-5; D might be TRBD1 (5 bases). Germline V gene sequence: CDR1 MNHEY, CDR2 SVGEGT. Trimming removed 4 bases from V and 0 bases from J, with 13 bases in between. The CDR3 runs to 16 residues. The CDR3 sequence is CASSSGAGFSNQPQHF. CDR3 coding DNA: TGTGCCAGCAGTTCTGGGGCCGGATTTAGCAATCAGCCCCAGCATTTT.

This clonotype was seen only a few times. The chain links TRBV6-9 to TRBJ2-7; 11 bases align to TRBD2. V lost 4 bases, J lost 2 bases, and 7 bases stayed unmatched. Germline CDR1 reads MNHGY; CDR2 reads SVAAGI. The CDR3 consists of 16 residues. The CDR3 loop is CASSFATSGTTYEQYF. CDR3 coding DNA: TGTGCCAGCAGTTTCGCGACTAGCGGGACCACCTACGAGCAGTACTTC.

This clonotype was recorded many times. The chain uses TRBV30 and TRBJ1-5, with no clear D. V was cut by 0 bases and J by 6 bases, with 6 bases left in between. Germline values: CDR1 GTSNPN, CDR2 SVGIG (reference sequence). The CDR3 runs 12 residues. The CDR3 bases are TGTGCCTGGAGTGTGCGCGGTCAGCCCCAGCATTTT. Translation: CAWSVRGQPQHF.

The V call is TRBV14, the J call TRBJ2-1, with D tentatively TRBD1 (5 bases). Trimming pared 0 bases from V and 3 bases from J, leaving 12 bases between. The germline V gene has CDR1 SGHDN and CDR2 FVKESK. The CDR3 covers 16 residues. CDR3 sequence reads: CASSQDGAENYNEQFF. CDR3 DNA: TGTGCCAGCAGCCAAGATGGGGCGGAGAACTACAATGAGCAGTTCTTC.

This clonotype was detected only a few times. The V call is TRBV7-2, the J call TRBJ2-1; TRBD1 matches at 11 bases. Trimming at V came to 1 base and at J to 9 bases, leaving 5 bases not matched to a gene. Germline V gives CDR1 SGHTA, CDR2 FQGNSA. This CDR3 region has 15 residues. The CDR3 region is CASSLGGTGGVEQFF. The CDR3 region has the DNA TGTGCCAGCAGCTTAGGGGGGACAGGGGGAGTTGAGCAGTTCTTC.